These 30 T cell receptor beta chains originate from one sample sequenced in a study of T cell responses to AZD1222 COVID-19 vaccine (dated by TCRdb to the early 2020s). The method behind the library was the immunoSEQ multiplex PCR assay. TCRdb carries this immuneACCESS record with in-frame sequences only. Its versions omit some clonotypes, under half of them owing to an unresolved V gene in the studies checked, with the rest unexplained. The sample has 100,000 or so clones on record, over 75% of them singletons. The ten largest clones add up to 16% of the sample. This specimen's time point label, interpreted: baseline before first vaccination. The input for sequencing was peripheral blood, taken on day 0 of AZD1222 vaccination. The receptors here all came from an adult in good health.

The genes are TRBV19 and TRBJ2-2; TRBD1 matches 7 bases. The CDR3 totals 14 residues. Trimming took 9 bases from V and 3 from J; bases not matched to a gene: 7. Germline V gene lookup returns CDR1 LNHDA and CDR2 SQIVND (reference sequence). In DNA, the CDR3 is TGTGCCAGGAGGGGGCGCCGGGACACCGGGGAGCTGTTTTTT. Translation gives CARRGRRDTGELFF.

This clone was seen once. This chain uses TRBV7-6 with TRBJ1-3; TRBD1 agrees at 12 bases. Trimming took 5 bases from V and 1 from J; bases not matched to a gene: 9. The CDR3 spans 18 residues. The germline V gene has CDR1 SGHVS and CDR2 FNYEAQ. The CDR3 DNA sequence: TGTGCCAGCAGCGCCGGGACAGGGGGCTTCTCTTCTGGAAACACCATATATTTT. As protein: CASSAGTGGFSSGNTIYF.

The chain couples TRBV28 to TRBJ1-2; the D is unclear. Germline lookup yields CDR1 MDHEN and CDR2 SYDVKM. CDR3 length equals 14 residues. The germline V and J ends were trimmed by 7 bases and 4 bases, with 16 bases remaining between them. The CDR3 region is CASNPTPSAYGYTF. CDR3 nucleotides: TGTGCCAGCAACCCTACCCCCTCCGCCTATGGCTACACCTTC.

This rearrangement joins TRBV5-4 to TRBJ1-2, with a weak D call TRBD1 (6 bases). Germline CDR1 is SGHNT and CDR2 is YYREEE (reference sequence). Trimming stripped 2 bases from V and 6 bases from J, with 11 bases between. The CDR3 totals 13 residues. DNA of the CDR3: TGTGCCAGCAGCTTTCGGGGGGCTGATGGCTACACCTTC. Translating gives CASSFRGADGYTF. The full variable domain, in which reference TRBV5-4 and TRBJ1-2 provide the parts outside the CDR3, is ETGVTQSPTHLIKTRGQQVTLRCSSQSGHNTVSWYQQALGQGPQFIFQYYREEENGRGNFPPRFSGLQFPNYSSELNVNALELDDSALYLCASSFRGADGYTFGSGTRLTVV.

The V call is TRBV18, the J call TRBJ1-5; unclear D gene. The germline gives CDR1 KGHSH, CDR2 LQKENI. CDR3 length: 15 residues. V was trimmed by 3 bases and J by 5 bases, leaving 14 bases between them. The CDR3, as DNA: TGTGCCAGCTCACCCCAGGTCGGGGAAGATCAGCCCCAGCATTTT. Residues: CASSPQVGEDQPQHF.

In nucleotides, the CDR3 is TGTGCCAGCAGCTTAGGAACAGCGGGAGGCTACGAGCAGTACTTC. This codes for CASSLGTAGGYEQYF. The rearrangement joins TRBV7-2 to TRBJ2-7; TRBD2 matches 9 bases. CDR1 is SGHTA and CDR2 is FQGNSA in the germline V gene. Trimming took 1 base from V and 3 from J; bases not matched to a gene: 4. The CDR3 length is 15 residues.

The rearrangement uses TRBV20-1 and TRBJ1-6; D not resolved. The CDR3 length is 17 residues. Germline CDR1 reads DFQATT; CDR2 reads SNEGSKA (reference sequence). V gave up 3 bases and J gave up 0 bases, with 15 bases separating them. DNA for the CDR3: TGCAGTGCTAGTAATTCGGGGTTAAGCTCCTATAATTCACCCCTCCACTTT. It yields the protein CSASNSGLSSYNSPLHF.

The V and J genes are TRBV27 and TRBJ1-5; D uncertain. V was pared by 7 bases and J by 0 bases, with 19 bases between. This CDR3 has 17 residues. Germline CDR1 MNHEY, CDR2 SMNVEV (reference sequence). CDR3 residues: CASTERADYVSNQPQHF. For the CDR3, the DNA is TGTGCCAGCACCGAACGGGCCGACTACGTTAGCAATCAGCCCCAGCATTTT.

The chain employs TRBV6-5 and TRBJ1-5, with 9 bases lining up with TRBD1. This CDR3 spans 14 amino acids. Trimming removed 4 bases from V and 5 bases from J; junction bases left unmatched: 3. Germline lookup yields CDR1 MNHEY and CDR2 SVGAGI. CDR3 in amino acids: CASSSDRGYQPQHF. The CDR3 bases are TGTGCCAGCAGTTCAGACAGGGGGTATCAGCCCCAGCATTTT.

The V call is TRBV19, the J call TRBJ1-3; D unclear. V dropped 2 bases and J dropped 2 bases, with 13 bases sitting between them. This CDR3 comprises 16 residues. Germline lookup yields CDR1 LNHDA and CDR2 SQIVND (reference sequence). The CDR3 nucleotides read TGTGCCAGTAGTATATTTGGCGGCGGCGCTGGAAACACCATATATTTT. As protein: CASSIFGGGAGNTIYF.

V usage is TRBV28 and J usage is TRBJ1-2; D is ambiguous. Germline V gives CDR1 MDHEN, CDR2 SYDVKM. V was clipped by 6 bases and J by 3 bases, with 11 bases between them. The CDR3 covers 13 residues. CDR3 sequence: CASSLPGDYGYTF. The DNA of the CDR3 is TGTGCCAGCAGCTTGCCTGGGGACTATGGCTACACCTTC.

This rearrangement joins TRBV11-2 to TRBJ1-2; D remains unclear. The CDR3 is made up of 12 amino acids. CDR1 is SGHAT and CDR2 is FQNNGV in the germline V gene. V lost 4 bases and J lost 8, with 11 bases in between. The CDR3 sequence is CASSSSLGGYTF. CDR3 in DNA: TGTGCCAGCAGCTCCTCGCTCGGGGGCTACACCTTC.

The gene calls are TRBV11-2 and TRBJ1-6; 7 bases match TRBD1. With 4 bases clipped from V and 7 bases from J, the junction kept 4 bases outside the gene matches. The CDR3 length is 14 residues. Germline V gene sequence: CDR1 SGHAT, CDR2 FQNNGV. The CDR3 DNA follows: TGTGCCAGCAGCTCCGGGACAGCGAATTCACCCCTCCACTTT. Protein product: CASSSGTANSPLHF.

The genes are TRBV12-3 or TRBV12-4 and TRBJ2-7; TRBD1 matches at 7 bases. The CDR3 extends over 13 amino acids. V lost 4 bases, J lost 3 bases, and 3 bases stayed unmatched. CDR3 loop: CASSYTGDYEQYF. The CDR3 coding sequence is TGTGCCAGCAGTTACACAGGGGACTACGAGCAGTACTTC.

The rearrangement uses TRBV29-1 and TRBJ2-2; D is perhaps TRBD1 or TRBD2 (6 bases each). The CDR3 has 15 residues. Germline V CDR1 and CDR2: SQVTM, ANQGSEA. Trimming stripped 5 bases from V and 5 bases from J, with 18 bases between. As DNA, the CDR3 is TGCAGCGTTCAGAGACAAGGGGGGTCTACCGGGGAGCTGTTTTTT. Its protein is CSVQRQGGSTGELFF.

The genes are TRBV20-1 and TRBJ1-1, with D unresolved. The V end lost 3 bases, the J end lost 4 bases, and 12 bases lay between the germline ends. Germline V gene data show CDR1 as DFQATT and CDR2 as SNEGSKA (reference sequence). This CDR3 comprises 13 residues. CDR3 sequence: CSASRGIGTEAFF. As DNA, the CDR3 is TGCAGTGCTAGTCGAGGAATCGGCACTGAAGCTTTCTTT.

The chain recombines TRBV11-2 with TRBJ1-3; the D gene is possibly TRBD1 (5 bases). The CDR3 spans 16 residues. Trimming stripped 1 base from V and 3 bases from J, with 13 bases between. Germline-derived CDR1 and CDR2 are SGHAT and FQNNGV. The CDR3 DNA reads as TGTGCCAGCAGCTTAGGACAGCGGGGGTATGGAAACACCATATATTTT. Translation: CASSLGQRGYGNTIYF.

V is TRBV6-1 and J is TRBJ1-5, with D possibly TRBD1 on 6 matching bases. The germline V gene has CDR1 MNHNS and CDR2 SASEGT. The germline V and J ends were trimmed by 4 bases and 4 bases, with 17 bases remaining between them. The CDR3 sequence is 16 residues long. In DNA, the CDR3 is TGTGCCAGCAGTGGGGGCGGACAGTCAGGGAATCAGCCCCAGCATTTT. This translates into CASSGGGQSGNQPQHF.

This chain uses TRBV6-4 with TRBJ2-1; 10 bases match TRBD2. Losses at the gene ends were 2 bases for V and 3 bases for J; bases not matched to a gene: 1. CDR3 size: 15 residues. Germline lookup yields CDR1 MRHNA and CDR2 SNTAGT. In DNA form, the CDR3 reads TGTGCCAGCAGTGACGGGACTAGCGACTACAATGAGCAGTTCTTC. Its translation is CASSDGTSDYNEQFF.

The chain couples TRBV6-5 to TRBJ1-1; D gene ambiguous. V shed 5 bases and J shed 0 bases, with 13 bases lying between them. Per the germline V gene, CDR1 is MNHEY and CDR2 is SVGAGI. This CDR3 comprises 15 residues. In nucleotides, the CDR3 is TGTGCCAGCAGTAAGAGGAGTAGAATGAACACTGAAGCTTTCTTT. Translated: CASSKRSRMNTEAFF.

The rearrangement links TRBV9 to TRBJ2-7; D unclear. The CDR3 has 13 residues. Per the germline V gene, CDR1 is SGDLS and CDR2 is YYNGEE. The V end lost 0 bases, the J end lost 10 bases, and 14 bases lay between the germline ends. CDR3 DNA sequence: TGTGCCAGCAGCGTAGCCCCCTCAACGGAACAGTACTTC. It yields the protein CASSVAPSTEQYF.

J is TRBJ1-6 and V is TRBV11-2; D is uncertain. The CDR3 runs to 14 residues. The germline V and J ends were trimmed by 1 base and 6 bases, with 7 bases remaining between them. CDR1 is SGHAT and CDR2 is FQNNGV in the germline V gene. The CDR3 DNA is TGTGCCAGCAGCTTAGGACCGGTTAATTCACCCCTCCACTTT. Translated, it gives CASSLGPVNSPLHF.

The sample holds a few counts of this clone. The chain employs TRBV4-2 and TRBJ2-7; a possible D gene is TRBD2 (6 bases). This CDR3 is built from 14 residues. CDR1 is LGHNA, CDR2 YNFKEQ, per germline. Trimming stripped 3 bases from V and 1 base from J, with 10 bases between. CDR3 sequence (DNA): TGTGCCAGCAGCCAGCGGGACGTATCCTACGAGCAGTACTTC. This codes for CASSQRDVSYEQYF.

V is TRBV5-4 and J is TRBJ2-1; 7 nucleotides align to TRBD1. The CDR3 contains 14 residues. Germline-derived CDR1 and CDR2 are SGHNT and YYREEE (reference sequence). The J segment lost 8 bases and the V segment lost 3 bases, leaving 8 bases of the junction unmatched. CDR3 coding DNA: TGTGCCAGCAGCTCGAGGGGGCAACTGGATGAGCAGTTCTTC. Its protein is CASSSRGQLDEQFF.

The chain joins TRBV5-1 to TRBJ2-7, with 8 bases matching TRBD1. V gave up 4 bases and J gave up 2 bases; unmatched junction bases: 5. Germline CDR1 reads SGHRS; CDR2 reads YFSETQ. The CDR3 contains 14 residues. CDR3 coding DNA: TGCGCCAGCAGCCCGGACAGGGCCACCTACGAGCAGTACTTC. It translates to CASSPDRATYEQYF.

This clone turned up a few times. The V gene is TRBV6-5, the J gene TRBJ2-2; D is unresolved. CDR1 and CDR2 from the germline V gene are MNHEY and SVGAGI. V lost 7 bases, J lost 4 bases, and 13 bases lay in between. The CDR3 sequence is 14 residues long. CDR3 nucleotide sequence: TGTGCCAGCACCTCGGGTGTAGGCACCGGGGAGCTGTTTTTT. As protein: CASTSGVGTGELFF.

This clone was detected a few times. The chain employs TRBV30 and TRBJ1-2; D not resolved. The CDR3 is made up of 12 amino acids. Germline loops: CDR1 GTSNPN, CDR2 SVGIG (reference sequence). Trimming pared 5 bases from V and 8 bases from J, leaving 15 bases between. CDR3 amino acids: CAWQPLDGGYTF. In DNA form, the CDR3 reads TGTGCCTGGCAACCACTGGACGGGGGCTACACCTTC. Drawing the rest from reference TRBV30 and TRBJ1-2, the complete variable domain is SQTIHQWPATLVQPVGSPLSLECTVEGTSNPNLYWYRQAAGRGLQLLFYSVGIGQISSEVPQNLSASRPQDRQFILSSKKLLLSDSGFYLCAWQPLDGGYTFGSGTRLTVV.

In its sample, this clone was seen once. The chain is built from TRBV9 and TRBJ2-7; a weak D match, TRBD1 (5 bases). V was trimmed by 0 bases and J by 4 bases, leaving 11 bases between them. There are 14 residues in the CDR3. Germline V gene sequence: CDR1 SGDLS, CDR2 YYNGEE. CDR3 coding DNA: TGTGCCAGCAGCGTAGTAGGGGATAGTTACGAGCAGTACTTC. Translating it yields CASSVVGDSYEQYF.

This chain uses TRBV7-8 with TRBJ1-2, with no clear D. The CDR3 length is 15 residues. Germline-derived CDR1 and CDR2 are SGHVS and FQNEAQ. V was pared by 0 bases and J by 2 bases, with 10 bases between. This CDR3 is CASSLARSKNYGYTF. The DNA of the CDR3 is TGTGCCAGCAGCTTAGCGCGTAGTAAGAACTATGGCTACACCTTC.

The chain employs TRBV11-3 and TRBJ2-3; 7 nucleotides agree with TRBD1. Germline trimming cut 5 bases from V and 1 base from J; bases unmatched to any gene: 6. This CDR3 is 15 amino acids long. Looked up from germline, CDR1 is SGHNT and CDR2 is YENEEA. CDR3 in amino acids: CASSVRQGRTDTQYF. DNA of the CDR3: TGTGCCAGCAGCGTAAGACAGGGACGCACAGATACGCAGTATTTT. The full variable domain, with the rest looked up from reference TRBV11-3 and TRBJ2-3, is EAGVVQSPRYKIIEKKQPVAFWCNPISGHNTLYWYLQNLGQGPELLIRYENEEAVDDSQLPKDRFSAERLKGVDSTLKIQPAELGDSAVYLCASSVRQGRTDTQYFGPGTRLTVL.